The clone carrying this TCR beta chain was counted only a few times. The V end lost 2 bases, the J end lost 2 bases, and 10 bases lay between the germline ends. This CDR3 comprises 15 residues. CDR1 and CDR2 (germline): MDHEN, SYDVKM. These data are taken from a study of response to subunit inactivated influenza vaccine. TCRdb reanalysed the RT-PCR reads using MiXCR and keeps one entry per CDR3 protein. This table has roughly 160,000 distinct CDR3 sequences, about 10% appearing once. Sequencing used CD8+ T cells sorted from PBMCs, obtained about 24 months after vaccination. This TCR was recovered from a man between 50 and 69 years old who received an inactivated influenza vaccine. The chain employs TRBV28 and TRBJ1-3, with a weak D call TRBD1 (5 bases). This CDR3 reads CASSLEGLAGNTIYF. The CDR3 DNA is TGTGCCAGCAGTTTAGAGGGGTTGGCTGGAAACACCATATATTTT.